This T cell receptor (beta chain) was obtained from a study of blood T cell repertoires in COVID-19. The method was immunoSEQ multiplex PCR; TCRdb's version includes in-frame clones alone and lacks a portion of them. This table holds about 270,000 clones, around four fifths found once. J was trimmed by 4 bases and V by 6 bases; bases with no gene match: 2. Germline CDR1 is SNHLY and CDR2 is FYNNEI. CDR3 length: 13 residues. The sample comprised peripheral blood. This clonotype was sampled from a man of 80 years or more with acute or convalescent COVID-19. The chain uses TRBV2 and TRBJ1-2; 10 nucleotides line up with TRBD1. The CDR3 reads CASSGQGGYGYTF. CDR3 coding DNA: TGTGCCAGCAGCGGACAGGGGGGCTATGGCTACACCTTC.